What follows describes a single T cell receptor (beta chain). The target antigen is unknown. These data are taken from a study of T cell responses to AZD1222 COVID-19 vaccine. About the research overall: The analysis combined second doses at about 4 or about 12 weeks.

The study, taken as a whole, reports: Repertoire sampling occurred only after the peak T cell response. Donor demographics were predominantly white British with a female majority; clonal diversity may be underestimated.

Some clones are missing from TCRdb's copy, which holds only in-frame ones; the method was immunoSEQ multiplex PCR. The sample consists of 130,000 or so clones, more than 80% of them appearing once. Trimming at V came to 3 bases and at J to 4 bases, leaving 3 bases not matched to a gene. This CDR3 has 14 residues. Per germline, CDR1 LNHDA and CDR2 SQIVND (reference sequence). This receptor was obtained from an adult in good health. The specimen comprised peripheral blood, sampled on day 0 of AZD1222 vaccination. The V and J genes are TRBV19 and TRBJ1-2, with TRBD1 identical over 9 bases. CDR3 DNA: TGTGCCAGTAGTATGGACAGGGGACGCTATGGCTACACCTTC. Translating gives CASSMDRGRYGYTF.